The 3 T cell receptor beta chains below were found in one sample sequenced in a study of CD8 T cells in ankylosing spondylitis. TCRdb redid the calling of the 5' RACE reads with MiXCR, one entry per CDR3 protein. The sample yields about 340,000 distinct CDR3 sequences, 14% to 15% seen once. The sequenced sample consisted of blood, either unsorted or a sorted T cell fraction (not recorded which). The receptors come from a male donor with ankylosing spondylitis or in good health (not recorded which).

The chain employs TRBV5-1 and TRBJ2-2, with 12 nucleotides matching TRBD2. This CDR3 region has 16 residues. The germline CDR1 and CDR2 sequences are SGHRS and YFSETQ. Trimming removed 5 bases from V and 5 bases from J; junction bases left unmatched: 7. This CDR3 reads CASSPVTSGGTGELFF. As DNA, the CDR3 is TGCGCCAGCAGTCCCGTTACTAGCGGGGGGACCGGGGAGCTGTTTTTT. Based on the CDR3 plus reference TRBV5-1 and TRBJ2-2, the full variable domain is KAGVTQTPRYLIKTRGQQVTLSCSPISGHRSVSWYQQTPGQGLQFLFEYFSETQRNKGNFPGRFSGRQFSNSRSEMNVSTLELGDSALYLCASSPVTSGGTGELFFGEGSRLTVL.

This chain connects TRBV20-1 to TRBJ2-1, with 10 bases lining up with TRBD2. The CDR3 covers 15 residues. Trimming cost V 6 bases and J 3 bases; bases outside gene matches: 8. CDR1 is DFQATT, CDR2 SNEGSKA, per germline (reference sequence). CDR3 protein: CSAPRSSGGYNEQFF. The CDR3, as DNA: TGCAGTGCGCCGCGATCTAGCGGGGGCTACAATGAGCAGTTCTTC.

The chain combines TRBV10-3 with TRBJ2-2; weak D call: TRBD2 (6 bases). Germline values: CDR1 ENHRY, CDR2 SYGVKD. The CDR3 extends over 15 amino acids. V shed 3 bases and J shed 3 bases, with 11 bases lying between them. This CDR3 reads CAISEYGEDTGELFF. CDR3 in DNA: TGTGCCATCAGTGAATACGGGGAGGACACCGGGGAGCTGTTTTTT.